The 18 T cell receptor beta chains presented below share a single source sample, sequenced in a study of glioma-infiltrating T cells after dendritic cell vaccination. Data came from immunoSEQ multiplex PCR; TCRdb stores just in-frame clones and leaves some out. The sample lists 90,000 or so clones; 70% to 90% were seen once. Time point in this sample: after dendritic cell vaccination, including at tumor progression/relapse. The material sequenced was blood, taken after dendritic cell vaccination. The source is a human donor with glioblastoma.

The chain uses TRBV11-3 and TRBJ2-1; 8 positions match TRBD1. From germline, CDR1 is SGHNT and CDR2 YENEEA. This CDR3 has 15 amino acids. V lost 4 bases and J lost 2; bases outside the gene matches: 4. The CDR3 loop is CASSSTGGPYNEQFF. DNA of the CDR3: TGTGCCAGCAGCTCCACAGGGGGTCCCTACAATGAGCAGTTCTTC.

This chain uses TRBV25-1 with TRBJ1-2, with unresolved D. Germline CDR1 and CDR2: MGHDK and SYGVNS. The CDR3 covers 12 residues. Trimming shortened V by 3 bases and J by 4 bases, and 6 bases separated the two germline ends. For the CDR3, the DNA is TGTGCCAGCAGTGACAGGCTCTATGGCTACACCTTC. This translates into CASSDRLYGYTF.

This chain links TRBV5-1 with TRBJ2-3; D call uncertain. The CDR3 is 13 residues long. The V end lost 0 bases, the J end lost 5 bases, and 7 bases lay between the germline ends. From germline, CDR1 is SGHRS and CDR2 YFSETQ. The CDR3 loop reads CASSLGRGDTQYF. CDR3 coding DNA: TGCGCCAGCAGCTTGGGTCGCGGAGATACGCAGTATTTT.

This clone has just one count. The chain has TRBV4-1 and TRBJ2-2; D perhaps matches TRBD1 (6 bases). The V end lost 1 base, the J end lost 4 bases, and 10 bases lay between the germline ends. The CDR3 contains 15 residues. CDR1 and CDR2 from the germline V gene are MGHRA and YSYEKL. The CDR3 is CASSQVGASTGELFF. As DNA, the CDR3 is TGCGCCAGCAGCCAAGTGGGGGCCAGCACCGGGGAGCTGTTTTTT.

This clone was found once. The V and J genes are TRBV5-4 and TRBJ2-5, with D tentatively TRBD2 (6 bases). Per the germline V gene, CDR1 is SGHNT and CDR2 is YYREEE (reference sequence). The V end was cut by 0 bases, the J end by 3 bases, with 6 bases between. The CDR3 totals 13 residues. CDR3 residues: CASSLGGEETQYF. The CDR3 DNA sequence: TGTGCCAGCAGCTTGGGGGGGGAAGAGACCCAGTACTTC.

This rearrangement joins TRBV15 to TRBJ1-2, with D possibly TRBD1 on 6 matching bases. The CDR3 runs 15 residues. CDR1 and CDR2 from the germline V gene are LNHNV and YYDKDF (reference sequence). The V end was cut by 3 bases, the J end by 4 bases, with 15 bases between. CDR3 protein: CATSSIQGASYGYTF. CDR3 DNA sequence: TGTGCCACCAGCAGTATACAGGGAGCCTCCTATGGCTACACCTTC. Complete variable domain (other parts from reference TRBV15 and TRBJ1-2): DAMVIQNPRYQVTQFGKPVTLSCSQTLNHNVMYWYQQKSSQAPKLLFHYYDKDFNNEADTPDNFQSRRPNTSFCFLDIRSPGLGDTAMYLCATSSIQGASYGYTFGSGTRLTVV.

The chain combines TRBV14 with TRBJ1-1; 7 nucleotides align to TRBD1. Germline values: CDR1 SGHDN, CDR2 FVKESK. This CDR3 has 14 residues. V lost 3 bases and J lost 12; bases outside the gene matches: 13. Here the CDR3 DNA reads TGTGCCAGCAGCCAGACTGGACAGGCCTCGAGAACTTTCTTT. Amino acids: CASSQTGQASRTFF.

The DNA for the CDR3 is TGTGCCAGCAGTCCCCCCGACAGGGGAAGAGTCTACACCTTC. Residues: CASSPPDRGRVYTF. The gene calls are TRBV6-1 and TRBJ1-2; 8 nucleotides line up with TRBD1. J lost 10 bases, V lost 5 bases, and 12 bases had no gene match. The CDR3 spans 14 residues. From germline, CDR1 is MNHNS and CDR2 SASEGT.

The CDR3 nucleotides are TGTGCCACCGGGAGGGCTTCGGGGTATGGCTACACCTTC. Protein product: CATGRASGYGYTF. V usage is TRBV10-3 and J usage is TRBJ1-2; D gene ambiguous. This CDR3 contains 13 residues. Trimming took off 10 bases at V and 5 bases at J, with 17 bases between the two ends. Germline V CDR1 and CDR2: ENHRY, SYGVKD.

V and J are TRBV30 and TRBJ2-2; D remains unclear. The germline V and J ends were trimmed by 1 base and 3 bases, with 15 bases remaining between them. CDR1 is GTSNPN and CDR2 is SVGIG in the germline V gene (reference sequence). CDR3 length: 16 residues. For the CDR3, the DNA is TGTGCCTGGAGTGCCCCCAGACTCAGAGACACCGGGGAGCTGTTTTTT. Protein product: CAWSAPRLRDTGELFF.

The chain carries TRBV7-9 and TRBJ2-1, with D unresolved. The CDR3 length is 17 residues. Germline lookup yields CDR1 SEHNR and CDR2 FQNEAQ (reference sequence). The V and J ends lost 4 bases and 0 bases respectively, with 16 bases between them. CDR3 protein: CASSSQKAVSSYNEQFF. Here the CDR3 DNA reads TGTGCCAGCAGCTCCCAGAAGGCGGTTAGCTCCTACAATGAGCAGTTCTTC.

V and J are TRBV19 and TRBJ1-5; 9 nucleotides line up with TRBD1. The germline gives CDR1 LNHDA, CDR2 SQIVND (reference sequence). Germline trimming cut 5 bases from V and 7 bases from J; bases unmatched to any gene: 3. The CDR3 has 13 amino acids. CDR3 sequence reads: CASSRTGVQPQHF. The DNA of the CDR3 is TGTGCCAGTAGTCGGACAGGGGTCCAGCCCCAGCATTTT. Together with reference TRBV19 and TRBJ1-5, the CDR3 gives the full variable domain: DGGITQSPKYLFRKEGQNVTLSCEQNLNHDAMYWYRQDPGQGLRLIYYSQIVNDFQKGDIAEGYSVSREKKESFPLTVTSAQKNPTAFYLCASSRTGVQPQHFGDGTRLSIL.

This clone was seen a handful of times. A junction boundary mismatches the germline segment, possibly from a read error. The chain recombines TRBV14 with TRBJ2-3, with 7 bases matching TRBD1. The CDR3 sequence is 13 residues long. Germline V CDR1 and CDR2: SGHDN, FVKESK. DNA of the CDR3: TGTGCCAGCAGCCAATCAGGGGGACGTACGCTCCATTTT. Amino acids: CASSQSGGRTLHF.

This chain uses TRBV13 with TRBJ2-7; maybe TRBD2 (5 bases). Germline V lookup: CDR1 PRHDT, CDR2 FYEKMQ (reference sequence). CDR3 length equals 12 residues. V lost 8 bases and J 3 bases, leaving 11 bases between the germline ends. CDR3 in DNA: TGTGCCAGCCTCCGAGAGGGCTACGAGCAGTACTTC. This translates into CASLREGYEQYF.

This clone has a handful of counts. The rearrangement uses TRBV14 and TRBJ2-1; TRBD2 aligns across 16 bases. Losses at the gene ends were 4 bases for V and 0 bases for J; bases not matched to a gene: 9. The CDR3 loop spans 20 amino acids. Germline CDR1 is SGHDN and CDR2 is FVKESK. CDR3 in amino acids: CASSPRLGLAGGSSYNEQFF. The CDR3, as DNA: TGTGCCAGCAGCCCCCGGCTGGGACTAGCGGGAGGGAGCTCCTACAATGAGCAGTTCTTC.

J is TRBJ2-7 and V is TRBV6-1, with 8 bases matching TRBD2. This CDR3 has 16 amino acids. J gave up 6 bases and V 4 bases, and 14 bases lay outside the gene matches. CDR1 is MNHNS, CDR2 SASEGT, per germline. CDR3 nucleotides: TGTGCCAGCAGTGCGGGTGGGGGACTAGTCTCGAGCGAGCAGTACTTC. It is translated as CASSAGGGLVSSEQYF.

CDR3 nucleotides: TGTGCCAGCAGCCTAAAGACAGGGACAAATCAGCCCCAGCATTTT. Protein: CASSLKTGTNQPQHF. The J gene is TRBJ1-5, the V gene TRBV6-5, with TRBD1 matching over 7 bases. The CDR3 is 15 residues long. Per germline, CDR1 MNHEY and CDR2 SVGAGI. V was clipped by 6 bases and J by 4 bases; unmatched bases: 9.

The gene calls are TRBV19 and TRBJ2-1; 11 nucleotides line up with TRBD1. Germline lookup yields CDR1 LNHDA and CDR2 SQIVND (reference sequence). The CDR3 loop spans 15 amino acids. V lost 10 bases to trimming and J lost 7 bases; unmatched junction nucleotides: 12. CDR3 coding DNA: TGTGCCACCAGGGGACAGGGGGGCACCTGGAATGAGCAGTTCTTC. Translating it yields CATRGQGGTWNEQFF. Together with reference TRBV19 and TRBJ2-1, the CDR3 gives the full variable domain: DGGITQSPKYLFRKEGQNVTLSCEQNLNHDAMYWYRQDPGQGLRLIYYSQIVNDFQKGDIAEGYSVSREKKESFPLTVTSAQKNPTAFYLCATRGQGGTWNEQFFGPGTRLTVL.